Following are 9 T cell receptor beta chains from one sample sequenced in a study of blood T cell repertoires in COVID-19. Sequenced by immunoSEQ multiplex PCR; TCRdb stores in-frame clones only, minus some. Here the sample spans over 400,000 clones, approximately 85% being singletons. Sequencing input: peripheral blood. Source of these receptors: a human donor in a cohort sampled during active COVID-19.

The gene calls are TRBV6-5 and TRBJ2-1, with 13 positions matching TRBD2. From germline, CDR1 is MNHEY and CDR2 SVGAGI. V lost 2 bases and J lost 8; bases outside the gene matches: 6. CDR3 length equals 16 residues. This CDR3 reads CASSYTGLAGEDEQFF. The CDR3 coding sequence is TGTGCCAGCAGTTACACTGGACTAGCGGGAGAGGATGAGCAGTTCTTC.

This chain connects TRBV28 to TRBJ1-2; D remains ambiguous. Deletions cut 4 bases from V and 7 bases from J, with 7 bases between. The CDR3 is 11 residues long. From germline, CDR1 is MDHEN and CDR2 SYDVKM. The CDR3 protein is CASSSQVGYTF. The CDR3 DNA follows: TGTGCCAGCAGTTCCCAGGTTGGCTACACCTTC.

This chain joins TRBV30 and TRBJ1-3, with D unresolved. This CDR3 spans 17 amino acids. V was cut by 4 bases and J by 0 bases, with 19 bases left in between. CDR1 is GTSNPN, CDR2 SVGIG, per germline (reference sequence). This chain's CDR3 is CAWTPTNKIPSGNTIYF. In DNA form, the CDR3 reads TGTGCCTGGACCCCCACTAATAAAATACCCTCTGGAAACACCATATATTTT.

The CDR3 loop reads CASSYGGAGNTIYF. CDR3 coding DNA: TGTGCCAGCAGTTACGGGGGGGCTGGAAACACCATATATTTT. The rearrangement links TRBV6-5 to TRBJ1-3, with D maybe TRBD1 (5 bases). The germline gives CDR1 MNHEY, CDR2 SVGAGI. V was trimmed by 2 bases and J by 2 bases, leaving 7 bases between them. CDR3 length: 14 residues.

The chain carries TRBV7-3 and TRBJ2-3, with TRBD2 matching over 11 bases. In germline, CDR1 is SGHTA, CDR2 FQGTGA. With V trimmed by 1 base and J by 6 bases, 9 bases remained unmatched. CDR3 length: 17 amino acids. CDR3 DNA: TGTGCCAGCAGCTTAATCGGCACTAGCGGGAGTGGGGATACGCAGTATTTT. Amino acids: CASSLIGTSGSGDTQYF.

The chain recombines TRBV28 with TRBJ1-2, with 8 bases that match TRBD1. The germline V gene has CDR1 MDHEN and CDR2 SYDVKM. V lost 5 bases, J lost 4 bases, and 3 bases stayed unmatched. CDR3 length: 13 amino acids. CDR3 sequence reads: CASSGQGIYGYTF. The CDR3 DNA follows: TGTGCCAGCAGTGGACAGGGTATCTATGGCTACACCTTC.

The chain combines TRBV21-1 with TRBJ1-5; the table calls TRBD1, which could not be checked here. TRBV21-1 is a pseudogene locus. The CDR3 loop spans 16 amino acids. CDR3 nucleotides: TGTGCCAGCAGCGCGACAGGGGGGGGGAGCAATCAGCCCCAGCATTTT. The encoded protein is CASSATGGGSNQPQHF.

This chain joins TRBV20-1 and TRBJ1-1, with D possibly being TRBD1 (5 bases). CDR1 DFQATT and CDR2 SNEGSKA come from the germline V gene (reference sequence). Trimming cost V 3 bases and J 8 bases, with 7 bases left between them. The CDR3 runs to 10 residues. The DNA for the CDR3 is TGCAGTGCTAGCAGGGTAGAAGCTTTCTTT. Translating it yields CSASRVEAFF.

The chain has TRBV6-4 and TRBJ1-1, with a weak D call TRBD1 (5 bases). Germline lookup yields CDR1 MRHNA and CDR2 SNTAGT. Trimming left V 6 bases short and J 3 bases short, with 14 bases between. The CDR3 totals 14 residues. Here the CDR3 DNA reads TGTGCCAGCAGCCTAACGGGGGGAGACACTGAAGCTTTCTTT. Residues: CASSLTGGDTEAFF.